This T cell receptor beta chain was captured by sequencing in a study of CD8 T cells in ankylosing spondylitis. Broader study findings: Some of these motif variants have turned up before, in reports on reactive arthritis synovial fluid and blood. Disease-linked clones proved CD8+ and comparatively uncommon in peripheral blood. Within matched ankylosing spondylitis synovial fluid, disease-linked clones were reportedly significantly enriched.

CDR1 SGHAT and CDR2 FQNNGV come from the germline V gene. The CDR3 consists of 15 residues. V trimming: 5 bases; J trimming: 2 bases; junction bases outside the gene matches: 4. This clonotype was seen many times. Its antigen is undetermined. Scientists made TCR beta libraries using quantitative 5'-RACE with molecular barcodes. TCRdb analysed the 5' RACE reads with MiXCR anew, one entry per CDR3 protein. The table lists just under 95,000 distinct CDR3 sequences, approximately 9% of them singletons. Sequencing was done on a sample of blood, either unsorted or a sorted T cell fraction (not recorded which). The TCR originated in a male donor with ankylosing spondylitis or in good health (not recorded which). This rearrangement joins TRBV11-2 to TRBJ2-1; 9 bases match TRBD2. CDR3 sequence (DNA): TGTGCCAGCAGCATGGAGCGGGGGGCCTACAATGAGCAGTTCTTC. This gives the protein CASSMERGAYNEQFF. The entire variable domain, with the rest obtained from reference TRBV11-2 and TRBJ2-1, is as follows: EAGVAQSPRYKIIEKRQSVAFWCNPISGHATLYWYQQILGQGPKLLIQFQNNGVVDDSQLPKDRFSAERLKGVDSTLKIQPAKLEDSAVYLCASSMERGAYNEQFFGPGTRLTVL.